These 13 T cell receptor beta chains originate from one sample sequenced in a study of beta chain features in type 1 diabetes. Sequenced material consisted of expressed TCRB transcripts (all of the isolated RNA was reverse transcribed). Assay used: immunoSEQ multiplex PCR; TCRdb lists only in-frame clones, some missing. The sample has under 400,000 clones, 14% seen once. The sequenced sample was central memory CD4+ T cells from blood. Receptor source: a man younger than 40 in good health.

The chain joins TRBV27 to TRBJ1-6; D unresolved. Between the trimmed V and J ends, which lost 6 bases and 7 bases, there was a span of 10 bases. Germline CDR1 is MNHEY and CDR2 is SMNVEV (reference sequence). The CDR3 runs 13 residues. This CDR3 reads CASRPTQNSPLHF. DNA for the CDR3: TGTGCCAGCAGGCCCACCCAAAATTCACCCCTCCACTTT.

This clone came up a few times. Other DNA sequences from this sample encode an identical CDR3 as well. This chain's CDR3 is CSVAPTSAEETQYF. As DNA, the CDR3 is TGCAGCGTTGCCCCGACGTCTGCTGAAGAGACCCAGTACTTC. The chain carries TRBV29-1 and TRBJ2-5; D gene uncertain. Trimming took off 4 bases at V and 3 bases at J, with 15 bases between the two ends. CDR1 is SQVTM, CDR2 ANQGSEA, per germline. This CDR3 region has 14 residues.

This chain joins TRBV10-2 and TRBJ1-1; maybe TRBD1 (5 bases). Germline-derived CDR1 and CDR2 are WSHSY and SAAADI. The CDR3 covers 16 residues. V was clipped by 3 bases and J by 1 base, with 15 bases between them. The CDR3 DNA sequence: TGCGCCAGCAGTGACGCAGGGTCCAGTAGGAACACTGAAGCTTTCTTT. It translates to CASSDAGSSRNTEAFF.

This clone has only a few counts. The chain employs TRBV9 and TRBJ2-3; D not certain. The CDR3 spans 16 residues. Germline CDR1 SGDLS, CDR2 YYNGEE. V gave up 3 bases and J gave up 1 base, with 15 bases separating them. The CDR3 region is CASSALVGVGTDTQYF. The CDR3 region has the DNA TGTGCCAGCAGCGCCCTCGTGGGCGTCGGCACAGATACGCAGTATTTT.

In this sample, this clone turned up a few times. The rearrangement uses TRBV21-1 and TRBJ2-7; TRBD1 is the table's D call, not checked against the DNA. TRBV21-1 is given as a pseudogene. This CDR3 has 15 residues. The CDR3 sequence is CASSKEGTGKSEQYV. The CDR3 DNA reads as TGTGCCAGCAGCAAAGAAGGGACAGGGAAGTCCGAGCAGTACGTC.

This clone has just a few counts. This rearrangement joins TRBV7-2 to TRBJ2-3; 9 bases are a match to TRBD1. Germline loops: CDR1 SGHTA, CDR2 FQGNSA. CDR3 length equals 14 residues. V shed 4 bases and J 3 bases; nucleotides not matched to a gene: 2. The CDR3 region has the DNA TGTGCCAGCAGCTGGGGGACAGGGACAGATACGCAGTATTTT. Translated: CASSWGTGTDTQYF.

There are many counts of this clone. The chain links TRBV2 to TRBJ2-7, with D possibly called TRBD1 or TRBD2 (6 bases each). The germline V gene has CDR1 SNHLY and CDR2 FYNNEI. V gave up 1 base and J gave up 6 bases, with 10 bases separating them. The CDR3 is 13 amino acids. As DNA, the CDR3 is TGTGCCAGCAGTGAAGGAAAGGGGGGCGAGCAGTACTTC. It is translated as CASSEGKGGEQYF.

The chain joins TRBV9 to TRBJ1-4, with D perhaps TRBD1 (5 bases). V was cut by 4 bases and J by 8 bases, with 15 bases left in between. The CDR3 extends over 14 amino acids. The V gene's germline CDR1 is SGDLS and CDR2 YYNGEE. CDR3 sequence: CASSRDSPREKLFF. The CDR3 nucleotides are TGTGCCAGCAGCCGAGACAGCCCCCGAGAAAAACTGTTTTTT. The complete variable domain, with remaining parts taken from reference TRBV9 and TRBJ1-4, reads DSGVTQTPKHLITATGQRVTLRCSPRSGDLSVYWYQQSLDQGLQFLIQYYNGEERAKGNILERFSAQQFPDLHSELNLSSLELGDSALYFCASSRDSPREKLFFGSGTQLSVL.

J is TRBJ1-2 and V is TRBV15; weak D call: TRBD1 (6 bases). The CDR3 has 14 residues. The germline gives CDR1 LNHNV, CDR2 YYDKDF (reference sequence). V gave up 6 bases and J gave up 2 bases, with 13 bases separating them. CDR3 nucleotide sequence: TGTGCCACCAGTTCAGGGGTTATAAACTATGGCTACACCTTC. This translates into CATSSGVINYGYTF.

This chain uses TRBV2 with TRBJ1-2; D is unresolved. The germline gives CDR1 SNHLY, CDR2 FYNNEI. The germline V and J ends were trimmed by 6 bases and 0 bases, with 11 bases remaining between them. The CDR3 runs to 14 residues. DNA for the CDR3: TGTGCCAGCAGGCCAACAGACGCTAACTATGGCTACACCTTC. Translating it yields CASRPTDANYGYTF.

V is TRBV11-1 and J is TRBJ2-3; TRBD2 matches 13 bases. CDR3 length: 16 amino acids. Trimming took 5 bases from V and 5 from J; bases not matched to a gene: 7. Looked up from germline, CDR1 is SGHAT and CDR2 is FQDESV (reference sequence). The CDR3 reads CASSPGLAGEGDTQYF. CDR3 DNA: TGTGCCAGCAGCCCAGGACTAGCGGGAGAGGGAGATACGCAGTATTTT.

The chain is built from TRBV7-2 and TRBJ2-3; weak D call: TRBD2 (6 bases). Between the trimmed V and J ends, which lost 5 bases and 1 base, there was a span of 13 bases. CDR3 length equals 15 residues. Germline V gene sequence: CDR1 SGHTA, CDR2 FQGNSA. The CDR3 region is CASSPAGTRTDTQYF. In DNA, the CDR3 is TGTGCCAGCAGCCCTGCGGGGACCCGCACAGATACGCAGTATTTT.

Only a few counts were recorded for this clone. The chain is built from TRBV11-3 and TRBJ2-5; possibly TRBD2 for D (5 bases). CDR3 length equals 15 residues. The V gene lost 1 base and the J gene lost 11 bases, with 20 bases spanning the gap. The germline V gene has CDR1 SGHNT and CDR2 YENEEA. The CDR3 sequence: CASSLATRTSSRQYF. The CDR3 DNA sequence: TGTGCCAGCAGCTTAGCAACAAGGACTTCGAGTCGGCAGTACTTC.